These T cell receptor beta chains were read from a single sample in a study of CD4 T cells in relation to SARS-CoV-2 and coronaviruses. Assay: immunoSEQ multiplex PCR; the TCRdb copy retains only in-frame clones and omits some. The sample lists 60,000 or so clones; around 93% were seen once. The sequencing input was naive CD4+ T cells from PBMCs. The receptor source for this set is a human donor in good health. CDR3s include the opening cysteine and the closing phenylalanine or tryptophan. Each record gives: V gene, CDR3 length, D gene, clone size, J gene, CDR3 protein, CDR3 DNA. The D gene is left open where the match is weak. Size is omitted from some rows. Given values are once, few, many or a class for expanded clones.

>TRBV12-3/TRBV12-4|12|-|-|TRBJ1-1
CASSFGDTEAFF
TGTGCCAGCAGTTTTGGGGACACTGAAGCTTTCTTT
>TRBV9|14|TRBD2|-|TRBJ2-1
CASSSSGRGNEQFF
TGTGCCAGCAGCTCTAGCGGGAGGGGCAATGAGCAGTTCTTC
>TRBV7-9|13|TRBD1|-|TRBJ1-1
CASSLRQGSRAFF
TGTGCCAGCAGCCTACGACAGGGGTCAAGAGCTTTCTTT
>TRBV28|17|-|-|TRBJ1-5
CASSSPAQAYSNQPQHF
TGTGCCAGCAGTTCCCCTGCCCAGGCCTATAGCAATCAGCCCCAGCATTTT
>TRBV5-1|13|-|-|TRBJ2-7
CASSQSGDYEQYF
TGCGCCAGCAGCCAATCCGGGGACTACGAGCAGTACTTC
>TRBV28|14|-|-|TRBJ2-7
CASSFVGDTYEQYF
TGTGCCAGCAGTTTCGTCGGGGATACCTACGAGCAGTACTTC
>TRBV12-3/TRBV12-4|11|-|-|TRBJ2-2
CASRTTGELFF
TGTGCCAGTAGGACGACCGGGGAGCTGTTTTTT
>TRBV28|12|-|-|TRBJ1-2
CASSFAGYGYTF
TGTGCCAGCAGTTTTGCAGGGTATGGCTACACCTTC
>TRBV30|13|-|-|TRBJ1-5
CAWSSSGNQPQHF
TGTGCCTGGAGTTCCAGCGGAAATCAGCCCCAGCATTTT
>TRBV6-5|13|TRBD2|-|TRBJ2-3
CATKREGADTQYF
TGTGCCACTAAGCGGGAGGGGGCAGATACGCAGTATTTT
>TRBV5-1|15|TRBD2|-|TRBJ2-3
CASRGGSGGPDTQYF
TGCGCCAGTAGAGGGGGTAGCGGGGGCCCAGATACGCAGTATTTT
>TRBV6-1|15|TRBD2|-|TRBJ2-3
CASNYGTSGTDTQYF
TGTGCCAGCAACTACGGGACTAGCGGCACAGATACGCAGTATTTT
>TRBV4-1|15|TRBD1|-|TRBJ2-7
CASSQGGTATYEQYF
TGCGCCAGCAGCCAAGGAGGGACAGCGACCTACGAGCAGTACTTC
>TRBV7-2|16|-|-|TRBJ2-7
CASSPSSRLGGGEQYF
TGTGCCAGCAGCCCCAGTTCGCGACTAGGGGGCGGGGAGCAGTACTTC
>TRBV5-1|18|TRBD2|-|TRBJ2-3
CASSTPGLAGARVDTQYF
TGCGCCAGCAGCACTCCGGGACTAGCGGGGGCCCGCGTCGATACGCAGTATTTT
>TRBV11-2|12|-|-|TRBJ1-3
CASSRGGNTIYF
TGTGCCAGCAGCAGGGGTGGAAACACCATATATTTT
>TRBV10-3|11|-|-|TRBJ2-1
CAIMAYNEQFF
TGTGCCATCATGGCTTACAATGAGCAGTTCTTC
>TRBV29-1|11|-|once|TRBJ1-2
CSVRDTYGYTF
TGCAGCGTTAGGGACACTTATGGCTACACCTTC
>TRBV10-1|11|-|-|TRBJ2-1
CATSRGNEQFF
TGCGCCACCTCTAGGGGGAATGAGCAGTTCTTC
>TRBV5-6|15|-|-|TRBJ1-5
CASSLLSQGGQPQHF
TGTGCCAGCAGCTTGTTATCGCAGGGTGGCCAGCCCCAGCATTTT
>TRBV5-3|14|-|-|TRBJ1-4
CARSLDRVGEKLFF
TGTGCCAGAAGCTTGGACCGGGTCGGCGAAAAACTGTTTTTT
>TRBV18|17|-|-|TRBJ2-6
CASSPPSQGSGANVLTF
TGTGCCAGCTCACCACCGAGTCAGGGCTCCGGGGCCAACGTCCTGACTTTC
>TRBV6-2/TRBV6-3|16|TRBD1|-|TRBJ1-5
CASSQPGTGINQPQHF
TGTGCCAGCAGCCAACCCGGGACAGGGATTAATCAGCCCCAGCATTTT
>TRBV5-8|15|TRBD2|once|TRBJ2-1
CASSLSGRAYNEQFF
TGTGCCAGCAGCTTAAGCGGGAGGGCCTACAATGAGCAGTTCTTC